This T cell receptor beta chain was sequenced during a study of Ad26.COV2.S vaccination and SARS-CoV-2 variants. Profiling relied on immunoSEQ multiplex PCR, and the TCRdb table lists in-frame clones only, not all of them. The sample has about 400,000 clones; roughly 90% are singletons. Treatment in this sample: around 19 received Ad26.COV2.S at low or high dose, single or two shots; 5 received placebo; per-sample allocation not given. Day 63 after the first injection of vaccine or placebo was the sampling time. The CDR3 contains 12 residues. Sample: peripheral blood, taken in a trial of Ad26.COV2.S vaccine versus placebo. The clonotype originates from a person between 18 and 60 years old who received the Ad26.COV2.S COVID-19 vaccine or a placebo. This sequence joins TRBV21-1 and TRBJ2-5. TRBV21-1 is shown as a pseudogene. CDR3 loop: CARPRSQETQYF. The CDR3 DNA sequence: TGTGCCAGACCCAGGAGCCAAGAGACCCAGTACTTC.